Listed below are T cell receptor beta chains from one sample, sequenced in a study of blood T cells in healthy people across ages. In TCRdb, the 5' RACE reads were re-called with MiXCR into one record per CDR3 protein. The profile shows about 600,000 distinct CDR3 sequences, 40% to 55% of them singletons. Material: blood. Receptors originate from an elderly man in good health. Both conserved end residues are part of each CDR3. Each record gives: D gene, J gene, clone size, V gene, CDR3 DNA, CDR3 protein. D genes are given only for firm matches. Only some rows state a clone size, as once, few, many or a class for expanded clones.

TRBD1	TRBJ2-5	-	TRBV7-2	TGTGCCAGCAGCTCTCCCCGGGACAGGGTTGAGGAGACCCAGTACTTC	CASSSPRDRVEETQYF
TRBD2	TRBJ2-7	-	TRBV28	TGTGCCAGCAGTTTCCTAGCGGGAGGTACTTTATCCTACGAGCAGTACTTC	CASSFLAGGTLSYEQYF
-	TRBJ1-1	-	TRBV27	TGTGCCAGCAGTTTTCGGCGAGCCCGGACGAACACTGAAGCTTTCTTT	CASSFRRARTNTEAFF
TRBD1	TRBJ2-3	-	TRBV29-1	TGCAGCTTGGGACAGAACACAGATACGCAGTATTTT	CSLGQNTDTQYF
-	TRBJ1-6	-	TRBV7-2	TGTGCCAGCAGCTTAGAACTCCCCGGGGGTTCACCCCTCCACTTT	CASSLELPGGSPLHF
TRBD1	TRBJ2-1	-	TRBV9	TGTGCCAGCAGCGAACAGGGGGACTTAAGAAATGAGCAGTTCTTC	CASSEQGDLRNEQFF
-	TRBJ1-1	-	TRBV7-2	TGTGCCAGCAGCTTAGCTAGGGCTAGGGGTACTGAAGCTTTCTTT	CASSLARARGTEAFF
-	TRBJ2-3	few	TRBV7-3	TGTGCCAGCAGCTTAACGTACAATCTAGGAGATACGCAGTATTTT	CASSLTYNLGDTQYF
TRBD1	TRBJ2-2	many	TRBV6-6	TGTGCCAGCAGTCGCAGGACAGGGGTGGGCACCGGGGAGCTGTTTTTT	CASSRRTGVGTGELFF
-	TRBJ1-2	-	TRBV3-1	TGTGCCAGCAGCCAAGGGCAGGATCGATCCTATGGCTACACCTTC	CASSQGQDRSYGYTF
TRBD1	TRBJ2-7	-	TRBV20-1	TGCAGTGCGTACCGGGACAGTCTCTCCTACGAGCAGTACTTC	CSAYRDSLSYEQYF
-	TRBJ1-2	-	TRBV11-2	TGTGCCAGCAGCTTATCGAATAACTATGGCTACACCTTC	CASSLSNNYGYTF
TRBD1	TRBJ1-2	many	TRBV5-1	TGCGCCAGCAGCTCGGGACAGGGAGGCTATGGCTACACCTTC	CASSSGQGGYGYTF
TRBD2	TRBJ2-1	-	TRBV7-2	TGTGCCAGCAGCTCACCCCGACTAGCGGGGGCCCCCAGCTCCTACAATGAGCAGTTCTTC	CASSSPRLAGAPSSYNEQFF
-	TRBJ2-7	few	TRBV4-3	TGCGCCAGCAGCTCCACCGCACTAGGGTCCTACGAGCAGTACTTC	CASSSTALGSYEQYF
-	TRBJ2-7	-	TRBV12-3/TRBV12-4	TGTGCCAGCAGTCCGAGGGTTGGCGAGCAGTACTTC	CASSPRVGEQYF
-	TRBJ2-7	many	TRBV6-6	TGTGCCAGCAGTTACGCCGGGCCAGAGCAGTACTTC	CASSYAGPEQYF
TRBD1	TRBJ1-5	-	TRBV27	TGTGCCAGCAGTCATATCGGACAGGTAGCAAATCAGCCCCAGCATTTT	CASSHIGQVANQPQHF
-	TRBJ1-1	-	TRBV5-1	TGCGCCAGCAGCCTCGCCCGGGGGTTCACTGAAGCTTTCTTT	CASSLARGFTEAFF
TRBD2	TRBJ2-1	-	TRBV11-2	TGTGCCAGCAGCTTATGGGGACTAGCGGGAGAGGATGAGCAGTTCTTC	CASSLWGLAGEDEQFF